A single sample is the source of the 16 T cell receptor beta chains below, sequenced in a study of T cells in Graves' hyperthyroidism and ophthalmopathy. Amplified TCR beta CDR3 regions came from RNA transcripts. Using the HTBI primer set, a first-round RT-PCR was run on the TCR CDR3. MiXCR was run by TCRdb on the multiplex PCR reads, yielding one entry per CDR3 protein. The table shows 300,000 to 450,000 distinct CDR3 sequences, with around a sixth occurring only once. Material: blood. These TCRs come from a man aged 18 to 30 with Graves' ophthalmopathy.

Comments on this clonotype: Since a much larger clone is just one base distant, this may be a read error. The CDR3 region is CASSQTTGAGIYGYTF. In DNA, the CDR3 is TGTGCCAGCAGCCAGACCACCGGGGCAGGGATCTATGGCTACACCTTC. V and J are TRBV7-9 and TRBJ1-2; possibly TRBD1 for D (5 bases). The ends were cut back, 5 bases at V and 4 bases at J, with 20 bases in the middle. The germline V gene encodes CDR1 SEHNR and CDR2 FQNEAQ (reference sequence). The CDR3 length is 16 residues. Complete variable domain (other parts from reference TRBV7-9 and TRBJ1-2): DTGVSQNPRHKITKRGQNVTFRCDPISEHNRLYWYRQTLGQGPEFLTYFQNEAQLEKSRLLSDRFSAERPKGSFSTLEIQRTEQGDSAMYLCASSQTTGAGIYGYTFGSGTRLTVV.

This clonotype has just a few counts. The J gene is TRBJ1-1, the V gene TRBV20-1, with D unclear. With 5 bases removed from V and 0 bases from J, the gap between germline ends came to 10 bases. This CDR3 is built from 13 residues. Germline lookup yields CDR1 DFQATT and CDR2 SNEGSKA (reference sequence). DNA of the CDR3: TGCAGTGCTCCTGACGGCATGAACACTGAAGCTTTCTTT. It yields the protein CSAPDGMNTEAFF.

About this clonotype: A much larger clonotype is one base distant, so this may be a read error. The V and J genes are TRBV6-1 and TRBJ2-1; D unclear. V lost 6 bases, J lost 2 bases, and 17 bases lay in between. CDR3 size: 16 residues. Germline values: CDR1 MNHNS, CDR2 SASEGT. CDR3 in DNA: TGTGCCAGCAGCCAAACGGCGAGCAGCCCCTACAATGAGCAGTTCTTC. Translation gives CASSQTASSPYNEQFF.

Of note for this clonotype: A much larger clone differs by one base, so this may be a read error. This sequence joins TRBV5-1 and TRBJ2-3; D unresolved. Per the germline V gene, CDR1 is SGHRS and CDR2 is YFSETQ. The CDR3 runs to 14 residues. The CDR3 here is CASSSAQGSDMQYF. The CDR3 DNA reads as TGCGCCAGCAGCTCCGCCCAAGGCTCAGATATGCAGTATTTT.

This clonotype was seen ten or more times. The V and J genes are TRBV3-1 and TRBJ2-2; 9 bases line up with TRBD2. The CDR3 covers 16 residues. V dropped 5 bases and J dropped 0; count of bases not matched to a gene: 4. CDR1 and CDR2 from the germline V gene are LGHDT and YNNKEL (reference sequence). The CDR3 DNA reads as TGTGCCAGCAGCTCAGCGGGGGGTTCGAACACCGGGGAGCTGTTTTTT. Protein sequence: CASSSAGGSNTGELFF.

This clonotype was picked up a small number of times. The chain carries TRBV9 and TRBJ2-1; D may be TRBD1 or TRBD2 (5 bases each). This CDR3 spans 15 amino acids. Germline lookup yields CDR1 SGDLS and CDR2 YYNGEE. The germline V and J ends were trimmed by 0 bases and 4 bases, with 11 bases remaining between them. The CDR3 here is CASSVEGSWYNEQFF. In nucleotides, the CDR3 is TGTGCCAGCAGCGTAGAGGGGAGTTGGTACAATGAGCAGTTCTTC.

This clonotype was seen more than once but under ten times. The rearrangement joins TRBV24-1 to TRBJ2-1, with D unclear. The germline gives CDR1 KGHDR, CDR2 SFDVKD. V lost 0 bases to trimming and J lost 5 bases, with 7 bases between them. This CDR3 is built from 14 residues. The CDR3 spells CATSDLGSNNEQFF. CDR3 DNA sequence: TGTGCCACCAGTGATTTGGGTAGTAACAATGAGCAGTTCTTC.

This clonotype was recorded many times. The gene calls are TRBV28 and TRBJ2-1, with 9 bases aligning to TRBD2. V shed 5 bases, J shed 8 bases, and the junction held 13 bases outside the gene matches. The CDR3 is 16 residues long. CDR1 and CDR2 from the germline V gene are MDHEN and SYDVKM. CDR3 amino acids: CASSNLGRGGGDEQFF. CDR3 coding DNA: TGTGCCAGCAGTAACCTGGGGCGGGGGGGTGGAGATGAGCAGTTCTTC.

Of note for this clonotype: Being one base from a much bigger clone, this may be a read error. V gene TRBV6-9 combines with J gene TRBJ1-1; D might be TRBD1 (6 bases). The CDR3 is 15 amino acids. Germline CDR1 reads MNHGY; CDR2 reads SVAAGI. In nucleotides, the CDR3 is TGTGCCAACAGTTATGTCCCCAGGGGCAACACTGAAGCTTTCTTT. This encodes CANSYVPRGNTEAFF.

V is TRBV2 and J is TRBJ1-5; D unresolved. V was pared by 6 bases and J by 0 bases, with 12 bases between. The CDR3 runs 15 residues. CDR1 is SNHLY and CDR2 is FYNNEI in the germline V gene. The CDR3 region has the DNA TGTGCCAGCAGGGGAGGTGGTGCTAGCAATCAGCCCCAGCATTTT. Protein product: CASRGGGASNQPQHF.

This clonotype was recorded many times. The chain combines TRBV5-1 with TRBJ2-7; the D call may be TRBD1 or TRBD2 (6 bases each). This CDR3 spans 15 amino acids. Germline-derived CDR1 and CDR2 are SGHRS and YFSETQ. V was trimmed by 0 bases and J by 2 bases, leaving 12 bases between them. Here the CDR3 reads CASSLDPGGTYEQYF. DNA of the CDR3: TGCGCCAGCAGCTTGGATCCCGGGGGCACCTACGAGCAGTACTTC. Looking up the rest from reference TRBV5-1 and TRBJ2-7 gives the full variable domain: KAGVTQTPRYLIKTRGQQVTLSCSPISGHRSVSWYQQTPGQGLQFLFEYFSETQRNKGNFPGRFSGRQFSNSRSEMNVSTLELGDSALYLCASSLDPGGTYEQYFGPGTRLTVT.

Remarks on this clonotype: Being one base from a much bigger clone, this may be a read error. This chain uses TRBV11-1 with TRBJ2-1, with D possibly TRBD2 on 6 matching bases. CDR3 length: 16 amino acids. CDR1 and CDR2 (germline): SGHAT, FQDESV (reference sequence). CDR3 loop: CPSSTPGGAGYNEQFF. The CDR3 region has the DNA TGTCCCAGCAGCACCCCAGGAGGGGCAGGCTACAATGAGCAGTTCTTC.

This clonotype was detected ten times or more. This chain's CDR3 is CASSLVGRGVNTGELFF. The CDR3 bases are TGTGCCAGCAGCTTGGTTGGCAGGGGCGTGAACACCGGGGAGCTGTTTTTT. The chain has TRBV5-5 and TRBJ2-2, with D maybe TRBD1 (6 bases). The germline V gene has CDR1 SGHKS and CDR2 YYEKEE (reference sequence). V lost 0 bases and J 1 base, leaving 13 bases between the germline ends. The CDR3 length is 17 residues.

The chain recombines TRBV4-1 with TRBJ1-2, with D uncertain. From germline, CDR1 is MGHRA and CDR2 YSYEKL. The CDR3 totals 14 residues. V shed 1 base and J shed 5 bases, with 11 bases lying between them. This chain's CDR3 is CASSQGTLPYGYTF. The CDR3 DNA reads TGCGCCAGCAGCCAAGGAACCCTCCCTTATGGCTACACCTTC.

In its sample, this clonotype was seen many times. This chain joins TRBV11-2 and TRBJ1-4; D is uncertain. Per the germline V gene, CDR1 is SGHAT and CDR2 is FQNNGV. Trimming pared 6 bases from V and 2 bases from J, leaving 16 bases between. This CDR3 is built from 16 residues. For the CDR3, the DNA is TGTGCCAGCAGAGGACTAACAGTGGGGACTAATGAAAAACTGTTTTTT. This codes for CASRGLTVGTNEKLFF. Drawing the rest from reference TRBV11-2 and TRBJ1-4, the complete variable domain is EAGVAQSPRYKIIEKRQSVAFWCNPISGHATLYWYQQILGQGPKLLIQFQNNGVVDDSQLPKDRFSAERLKGVDSTLKIQPAKLEDSAVYLCASRGLTVGTNEKLFFGSGTQLSVL.

V and J are TRBV27 and TRBJ1-4, with D uncertain. Between the trimmed V and J ends, which lost 2 bases and 8 bases, there was a span of 9 bases. Germline CDR1 MNHEY, CDR2 SMNVEV (reference sequence). The CDR3 has 13 residues. CDR3 nucleotide sequence: TGTGCCAGCAGTTTACGGGGAGAAGAAAAACTGTTTTTT. It is translated as CASSLRGEEKLFF.